The T cell receptor (beta chain) described here comes from a study of T cell responses to AZD1222 COVID-19 vaccine. Study background: Samples with a second dose at about 4 or about 12 weeks were pooled together.

Repertoires were generated with immunoSEQ multiplex PCR, while TCRdb's copy carries only in-frame clones and drops some. The sample lists over 100,000 clones, 70% to 90% seen once, with more than 15% in the top ten. Trimming removed 6 bases from V and 0 bases from J, with 8 bases in between. This CDR3 is 13 amino acids long. The germline CDR1 and CDR2 sequences are MNHEY and SVGAGI. Sequenced material: peripheral blood, taken on day 0 of AZD1222 vaccination. This TCR derives from an adult in good health. The rearrangement uses TRBV6-5 and TRBJ1-2; a weak D match, TRBD1 (5 bases). CDR3 amino acids: CASRQTANYGYTF. The CDR3 bases are TGTGCCAGCAGACAGACAGCTAACTATGGCTACACCTTC.